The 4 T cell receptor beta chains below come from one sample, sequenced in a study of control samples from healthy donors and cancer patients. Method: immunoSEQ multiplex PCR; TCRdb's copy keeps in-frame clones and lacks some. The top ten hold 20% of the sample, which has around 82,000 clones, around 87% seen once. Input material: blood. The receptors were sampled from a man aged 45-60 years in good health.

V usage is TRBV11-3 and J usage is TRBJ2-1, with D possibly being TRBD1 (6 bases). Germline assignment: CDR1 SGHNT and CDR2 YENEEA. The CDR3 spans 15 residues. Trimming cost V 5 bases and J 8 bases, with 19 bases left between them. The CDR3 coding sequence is TGTGCCAGCAGCCTGGGGGCTAGCAACCGGGATGAGCAGTTCTTC. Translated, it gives CASSLGASNRDEQFF.

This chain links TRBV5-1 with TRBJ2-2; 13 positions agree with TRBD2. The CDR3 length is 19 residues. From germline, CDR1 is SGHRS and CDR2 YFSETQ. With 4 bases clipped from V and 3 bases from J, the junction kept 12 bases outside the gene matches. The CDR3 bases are TGCGCCAGCAGCGCATGGACTAGCGGGGGCCTTCTGGACACCGGGGAGCTGTTTTTT. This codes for CASSAWTSGGLLDTGELFF.

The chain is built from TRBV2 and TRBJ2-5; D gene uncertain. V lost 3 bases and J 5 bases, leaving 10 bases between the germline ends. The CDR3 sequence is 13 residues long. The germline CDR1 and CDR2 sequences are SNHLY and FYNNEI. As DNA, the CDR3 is TGTGCCAGCAGTGAGGGGTTTGTGGAGACCCAGTACTTC. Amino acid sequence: CASSEGFVETQYF.

The chain's CDR3 is CASSPSTGGAKQPQHF. DNA for the CDR3: TGTGCCAGCAGCCCCTCTACAGGGGGCGCGAAGCAGCCCCAGCATTTT. The chain recombines TRBV28 with TRBJ1-5; 9 bases agree with TRBD1. CDR1 is MDHEN and CDR2 is SYDVKM in the germline V gene. Trimming at V came to 6 bases and at J to 7 bases, leaving 13 bases not matched to a gene. The CDR3 is made up of 16 amino acids.